The 18 T cell receptor beta chains reported below all come from one sample, sequenced in a study of shared clonotypes between healthy human individuals. Assay used: immunoSEQ multiplex PCR; TCRdb lists only in-frame clones, some missing. This repertoire shows around 610,000 clones, approximately 96% found once; its top ten account for around 0.1%. CD8 cells regarded as naive lacked CD45RO, were positively chosen for CCR7, and omitted terminally differentiated effector memory CD45RA+ cells. Sequenced input: naive CD8+ T cells sorted from blood. The receptors stem from a woman younger than 45 in good health.

This clone appeared a single time. This chain links TRBV30 with TRBJ2-7, with 8 bases matching TRBD2. There are 13 residues in the CDR3. The germline gives CDR1 GTSNPN, CDR2 SVGIG (reference sequence). V gave up 1 base and J gave up 4 bases; unmatched junction bases: 3. The CDR3 is CAWSGLAGYEQYF. The CDR3 coding sequence is TGTGCCTGGAGTGGCCTAGCGGGTTACGAGCAGTACTTC.

V gene TRBV11-2 combines with J gene TRBJ2-2, with D perhaps TRBD1 (6 bases). Germline values: CDR1 SGHAT, CDR2 FQNNGV. V was shortened by 4 bases and J by 11 bases, with 8 bases between the two germline ends. The CDR3 has 11 residues. CDR3 nucleotide sequence: TGTGCCAGCAGCTCCGGGACAGAGCTGTTTTTT. Protein: CASSSGTELFF.

The chain uses TRBV2 and TRBJ1-1, with a weak D call TRBD1 (5 bases). CDR1 is SNHLY and CDR2 is FYNNEI in the germline V gene. The CDR3 contains 14 residues. Trimming shortened V by 6 bases and J by 0 bases, and 11 bases separated the two germline ends. The CDR3 nucleotides are TGTGCCAGCAGAGAGGACACCTTGAACACTGAAGCTTTCTTT. Its protein is CASREDTLNTEAFF. Together with reference TRBV2 and TRBJ1-1, the CDR3 gives the full variable domain: EPEVTQTPSHQVTQMGQEVILRCVPISNHLYFYWYRQILGQKVEFLVSFYNNEISEKSEIFDDQFSVERPDGSNFTLKIRSTKLEDSAMYFCASREDTLNTEAFFGQGTRLTVV.

This clone was observed once. V usage is TRBV27 and J usage is TRBJ2-2; D is ambiguous. V lost 3 bases and J lost 3, with 8 bases in between. The CDR3 sequence is 14 residues long. Germline V CDR1 and CDR2: MNHEY, SMNVEV (reference sequence). The CDR3 DNA reads as TGTGCCAGCAGTTTTGGCGCTTACACCGGGGAGCTGTTTTTT. It yields the protein CASSFGAYTGELFF.

The chain carries TRBV4-1 and TRBJ1-1; D is uncertain. This CDR3 region has 14 residues. Per germline, CDR1 MGHRA and CDR2 YSYEKL. V was cut by 4 bases and J by 6 bases, with 15 bases left in between. The CDR3 sequence is CASSRSPLDPEAFF. The CDR3 nucleotides read TGCGCCAGCAGCCGTAGCCCGCTGGATCCTGAAGCTTTCTTT.

Here the CDR3 DNA reads TGTGCCAGCAAAGCGGGAGCGGGCAATGAGCAGTTCTTC. Protein: CASKAGAGNEQFF. The gene calls are TRBV27 and TRBJ2-1; TRBD2 agrees at 8 bases. The V gene end was trimmed by 7 bases and the J gene end by 6 bases; junction bases not matched to a gene: 5. The germline V gene has CDR1 MNHEY and CDR2 SMNVEV (reference sequence). The CDR3 has 13 residues.

The chain combines TRBV9 with TRBJ2-1; weak D call: TRBD1 (6 bases). From germline, CDR1 is SGDLS and CDR2 YYNGEE. The CDR3 spans 15 residues. V shed 2 bases and J shed 6 bases, with 15 bases lying between them. The CDR3 DNA reads TGTGCCAGCAGCGTGTACAGGGTCGGGGTCAATGAGCAGTTCTTC. Translation gives CASSVYRVGVNEQFF.

The J gene is TRBJ2-5, the V gene TRBV29-1; tentative D call: TRBD2 (6 bases). The CDR3 totals 17 residues. Per the germline V gene, CDR1 is SQVTM and CDR2 is ANQGSEA. Trimming shortened V by 0 bases and J by 0 bases, and 17 bases separated the two germline ends. CDR3 bases: TGCAGCGTTGAAGATCAGGAGAGCGGGCCATACCAAGAGACCCAGTACTTC. Protein: CSVEDQESGPYQETQYF. The full variable domain, rest sourced from reference TRBV29-1 and TRBJ2-5, is SAVISQKPSRDICQRGTSLTIQCQVDSQVTMMFWYRQQPGQSLTLIATANQGSEATYESGFVIDKFPISRPNLTFSTLTVSNMSPEDSSIYLCSVEDQESGPYQETQYFGPGTRLLVL.

V is TRBV28 and J is TRBJ2-7; TRBD2 matches 7 bases. The CDR3 contains 11 residues. The trim removed 8 bases at V and 6 bases at J, leaving 4 bases unmatched. Germline V CDR1 and CDR2: MDHEN, SYDVKM. CDR3 DNA sequence: TGTGCCAGCGGGGGGGGATCCGAGCAGTACTTC. Protein: CASGGGSEQYF.

This clone was picked up a small number of times. The chain combines TRBV5-4 with TRBJ1-4; TRBD1 might be the D (6 bases). Germline CDR1 reads SGHNT; CDR2 reads YYREEE (reference sequence). The V and J ends lost 2 bases and 7 bases respectively, with 12 bases between them. The CDR3 has 14 residues. In nucleotides, the CDR3 is TGTGCCAGCAGCTTAATGACAGGAGGTGAAAAACTGTTTTTT. Amino acid sequence: CASSLMTGGEKLFF.

J is TRBJ2-5 and V is TRBV28, with D maybe TRBD2 (6 bases). V was cut by 6 bases and J by 11 bases, with 19 bases left in between. The CDR3 spans 13 residues. Germline values: CDR1 MDHEN, CDR2 SYDVKM. The CDR3 nucleotides are TGTGCCAGCAGACGTGCGTTGGGGGAGGTACAGTACTTC. This encodes CASRRALGEVQYF.

This chain links TRBV2 with TRBJ1-5; 9 bases are a match to TRBD1. After removal of 8 bases from V and 3 bases from J, the junction contained 14 bases not matched to a gene. The germline CDR1 and CDR2 sequences are SNHLY and FYNNEI. The CDR3 sequence is 17 residues long. CDR3 nucleotide sequence: TGTGCCAGCGGTTCTGAACCGACAGGGGGGAACAATCAGCCCCAGCATTTT. This gives the protein CASGSEPTGGNNQPQHF.

The chain recombines TRBV10-3 with TRBJ2-1, with 7 bases matching TRBD2. Looked up from germline, CDR1 is ENHRY and CDR2 is SYGVKD. V shed 2 bases, J shed 3 bases, and the junction held 7 bases outside the gene matches. The CDR3 covers 16 residues. CDR3 DNA: TGTGCCATCAGTGAGCTCGCGGGAGATCTCTACAATGAGCAGTTCTTC. Translation gives CAISELAGDLYNEQFF.

The CDR3 DNA reads as TGTGCCAGCAGTTCGAACAGGGCCCTTTTACCTGAGCAGTTCTTC. Amino acid sequence: CASSSNRALLPEQFF. The chain couples TRBV28 to TRBJ2-1, with D possibly TRBD1 on 6 matching bases. Trimming took off 4 bases at V and 9 bases at J, with 19 bases between the two ends. Germline V gene sequence: CDR1 MDHEN, CDR2 SYDVKM. The CDR3 contains 15 residues.

This chain links TRBV28 with TRBJ2-1; D may be TRBD1 or TRBD2 (5 bases each). The V end was cut by 6 bases, the J end by 8 bases, with 17 bases between. CDR3 size: 14 residues. Germline-derived CDR1 and CDR2 are MDHEN and SYDVKM. CDR3 coding DNA: TGTGCCAGCAGGAACTCCGGGGCCGGATATGAGCAGTTCTTC. Amino acid sequence: CASRNSGAGYEQFF.

The rearrangement joins TRBV2 to TRBJ1-3, with D uncertain. This CDR3 is built from 12 residues. The germline V gene has CDR1 SNHLY and CDR2 FYNNEI. Deletions cut 5 bases from V and 2 bases from J, with 4 bases between. CDR3: CASSTTGNTIYF. Written as DNA, the CDR3 is TGTGCCAGCAGTACCACTGGAAACACCATATATTTT. Based on the CDR3 plus reference TRBV2 and TRBJ1-3, the full variable domain is EPEVTQTPSHQVTQMGQEVILRCVPISNHLYFYWYRQILGQKVEFLVSFYNNEISEKSEIFDDQFSVERPDGSNFTLKIRSTKLEDSAMYFCASSTTGNTIYFGEGSWLTVV.

The chain employs TRBV4-1 and TRBJ2-3, with 8 bases that match TRBD2. The CDR3 runs 15 residues. Germline CDR1 is MGHRA and CDR2 is YSYEKL. J lost 2 bases, V lost 4 bases, and 5 bases had no gene match. As DNA, the CDR3 is TGCGCCAGCAGCCTACTAGCGGAGCTCACAGATACGCAGTATTTT. This translates into CASSLLAELTDTQYF.

The rearrangement joins TRBV25-1 to TRBJ2-7; D might be TRBD2 (5 bases). V dropped 7 bases and J dropped 2 bases, with 15 bases sitting between them. This CDR3 has 14 residues. Germline V gene data show CDR1 as MGHDK and CDR2 as SYGVNS. The chain's CDR3 is CASTTGEPTYEQYF. CDR3 nucleotides: TGTGCCAGCACTACCGGGGAGCCGACCTACGAGCAGTACTTC.